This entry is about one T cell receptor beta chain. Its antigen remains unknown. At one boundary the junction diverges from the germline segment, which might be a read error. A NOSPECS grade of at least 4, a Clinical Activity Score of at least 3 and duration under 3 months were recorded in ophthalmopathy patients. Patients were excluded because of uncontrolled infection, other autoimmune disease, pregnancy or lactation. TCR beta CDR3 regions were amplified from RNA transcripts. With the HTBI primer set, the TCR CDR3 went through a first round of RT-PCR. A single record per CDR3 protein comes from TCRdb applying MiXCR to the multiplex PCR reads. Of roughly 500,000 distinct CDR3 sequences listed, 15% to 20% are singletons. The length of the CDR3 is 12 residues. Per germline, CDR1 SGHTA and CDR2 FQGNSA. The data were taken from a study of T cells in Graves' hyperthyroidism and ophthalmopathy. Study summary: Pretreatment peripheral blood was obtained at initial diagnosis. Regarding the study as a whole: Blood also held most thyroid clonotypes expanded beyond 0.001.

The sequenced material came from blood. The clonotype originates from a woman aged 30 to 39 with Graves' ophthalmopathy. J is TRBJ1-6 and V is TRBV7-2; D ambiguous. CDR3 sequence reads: CASSTNNSPRHF. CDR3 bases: TGTGCCAGCAGCACGAATAATTCACCCCGCCACTTT.